Following are 32 T cell receptor beta chains from one sample sequenced in a study of T-cell reconstitution after alpha-beta-depleted transplantation in children. Molecular barcoding with unique molecular identifiers was used for the TCRbeta library. TCRdb independently ran MiXCR on the PCR reads; one entry per CDR3 protein. Among hundreds of thousands of distinct CDR3 sequences listed, around 13% were seen once. The source was PBMCs, collected before TCRalphabeta/CD19-depleted stem cell transplant. These receptors originate from a girl under 10 years old with congenital amegakaryocytic thrombocytopenia, due to receive a stem cell transplant.

Ten or more counts support this clonotype. The chain joins TRBV28 to TRBJ1-2; D not certain. Germline V gene lookup returns CDR1 MDHEN and CDR2 SYDVKM. The V gene lost 3 bases and the J gene lost 4 bases, with 12 bases spanning the gap. This CDR3 is built from 14 residues. The CDR3 here is CASSFYTGGYGYTF. CDR3 sequence (DNA): TGTGCCAGCAGTTTCTATACGGGAGGCTATGGCTACACCTTC.

The J gene is TRBJ2-7, the V gene TRBV12-3 or TRBV12-4; unclear D gene. V was clipped by 6 bases and J by 12 bases, with 21 bases between them. This CDR3 is built from 13 residues. Here the CDR3 DNA reads TGTGCCAGCAGCCCGGAGACCGGTTCGGATTGGTACTTC. Protein: CASSPETGSDWYF.

CDR3 amino acids: CASSSLTSGKDYEQYF. The CDR3 nucleotides are TGCGCCAGCAGTTCCCTGACTAGCGGAAAAGATTACGAGCAGTACTTC. The chain couples TRBV5-1 to TRBJ2-7; 9 bases are a match to TRBD2. V lost 5 bases and J lost 4; bases outside the gene matches: 13. The CDR3 loop spans 16 amino acids. CDR1 is SGHRS and CDR2 is YFSETQ in the germline V gene.

The chain carries TRBV20-1 and TRBJ2-1, with TRBD2 matching 9 bases. The CDR3 covers 15 residues. The V gene's germline CDR1 is DFQATT and CDR2 SNEGSKA (reference sequence). J gave up 7 bases and V 0 bases, and 7 bases lay outside the gene matches. CDR3 loop: CSARDGGLAQNEQFF. For the CDR3, the DNA is TGCAGTGCTAGAGACGGGGGACTAGCTCAAAATGAGCAGTTCTTC.

In its sample, this clonotype was seen many times. This chain links TRBV7-9 with TRBJ2-2, with TRBD1 as a possible D gene (5 bases). There are 13 residues in the CDR3. Germline values: CDR1 SEHNR, CDR2 FQNEAQ (reference sequence). The ends were cut back, 4 bases at V and 7 bases at J, with 10 bases in the middle. This CDR3 reads CASSSGFGGELFF. The CDR3 DNA follows: TGTGCCAGCAGCTCAGGGTTCGGCGGGGAGCTGTTTTTT.

A few counts support this clonotype. The rearrangement joins TRBV7-7 to TRBJ2-2, with 7 bases identical to TRBD2. The junction had 4 bases not matched to a gene; V was cut back by 3 bases and J by 6 bases. Germline values: CDR1 SSHAT, CDR2 FNYEAQ (reference sequence). The CDR3 is 14 residues long. CDR3 coding DNA: TGTGCCAGCAGCTTGGACACTAGCGCCGGGGAGCTGTTTTTT. Its translation: CASSLDTSAGELFF.

The chain employs TRBV6-6 and TRBJ2-2, with 9 bases that match TRBD2. This CDR3 has 13 residues. Germline CDR1 MNHNY, CDR2 SVGAGI (reference sequence). This chain's CDR3 is CAAGGRVTGELFF. The CDR3 nucleotides read TGTGCGGCCGGCGGGAGGGTAACCGGGGAGCTGTTTTTT.

This clonotype was seen at least ten times. This sequence joins TRBV19 and TRBJ2-7; 9 nucleotides agree with TRBD1. This CDR3 contains 15 residues. V lost 6 bases, J lost 1 base, and 7 bases stayed unmatched. Per germline, CDR1 LNHDA and CDR2 SQIVND (reference sequence). CDR3 coding DNA: TGTGCCAGTAGCCGAAAGGGACAGGGTTCCTACGAGCAGTACTTC. The encoded protein is CASSRKGQGSYEQYF. Combining the CDR3 with reference TRBV19 and TRBJ2-7 gives the whole variable domain DGGITQSPKYLFRKEGQNVTLSCEQNLNHDAMYWYRQDPGQGLRLIYYSQIVNDFQKGDIAEGYSVSREKKESFPLTVTSAQKNPTAFYLCASSRKGQGSYEQYFGPGTRLTVT.

This chain connects TRBV15 to TRBJ2-3; 9 nucleotides agree with TRBD1. CDR3 length equals 19 residues. Germline V gene lookup returns CDR1 LNHNV and CDR2 YYDKDF (reference sequence). V gave up 5 bases and J gave up 2 bases; unmatched junction bases: 17. This CDR3 is CATSPSVIRDRDPTDTQYF. In nucleotides, the CDR3 is TGTGCCACCAGCCCATCCGTGATCCGGGACAGGGACCCCACAGATACGCAGTATTTT.

The sample holds a few counts of this clonotype. V gene TRBV7-9 combines with J gene TRBJ2-3; D is possibly TRBD1 or TRBD2 (5 bases each). There are 16 residues in the CDR3. V lost 1 base, J lost 3 bases, and 14 bases lay in between. Germline V gene sequence: CDR1 SEHNR, CDR2 FQNEAQ (reference sequence). The CDR3 region is CASSLGGWGRTDTQYF. For the CDR3, the DNA is TGTGCCAGCAGCTTAGGAGGTTGGGGGAGAACAGATACGCAGTATTTT.

There are many counts of this clonotype. The chain has TRBV5-6 and TRBJ2-1; 11 positions agree with TRBD1. V trimming: 3 bases; J trimming: 6 bases; junction bases outside the gene matches: 5. The CDR3 is made up of 15 amino acids. CDR1 is SGHDT and CDR2 is YYEEEE in the germline V gene. DNA of the CDR3: TGTGCCAGCAGCTACCCGGGGACAGGGGGCAATGAGCAGTTCTTC. Translating gives CASSYPGTGGNEQFF.

CDR3 DNA sequence: TGTGCCAGCAGCCTCCTTGGGACGGTGAACACTGAAGCTTTCTTT. This gives the protein CASSLLGTVNTEAFF. This chain connects TRBV3-1 to TRBJ1-1; tentatively, D is TRBD1 (5 bases). The V end lost 4 bases, the J end lost 0 bases, and 12 bases lay between the germline ends. The CDR3 spans 15 residues. Germline lookup yields CDR1 LGHDT and CDR2 YNNKEL (reference sequence).

The CDR3 bases are TGTGCCAGCAGCCTGGTAGCGGACGGCACAGATACGCAGTATTTT. Its translation: CASSLVADGTDTQYF. V and J are TRBV7-2 and TRBJ2-3, with a possible D match to TRBD2 (6 bases). Germline V gives CDR1 SGHTA, CDR2 FQGNSA. Trimming cost V 5 bases and J 1 base, with 13 bases left between them. This CDR3 is 15 amino acids long. Filled out from reference TRBV7-2 and TRBJ2-3, the complete variable domain reads GAGVSQSPSNKVTEKGKDVELRCDPISGHTALYWYRQSLGQGLEFLIYFQGNSAPDKSGLPSDRFSAERTGGSVSTLTIQRTQQEDSAVYLCASSLVADGTDTQYFGPGTRLTVL.

The chain combines TRBV7-8 with TRBJ2-2; TRBD1 aligns across 9 bases. The CDR3 is 19 residues long. The trim removed 3 bases at V and 6 bases at J, leaving 17 bases unmatched. The germline CDR1 and CDR2 sequences are SGHVS and FQNEAQ. CDR3 coding DNA: TGTGCCAGCAGCTTTTTGTCTGGGACAGGGTATTTGGGTTCCGGGGAGCTGTTTTTT. Translation gives CASSFLSGTGYLGSGELFF.

The J gene is TRBJ1-2, the V gene TRBV2, with a possible D match to TRBD1 (5 bases). Per germline, CDR1 SNHLY and CDR2 FYNNEI. The V gene lost 1 base and the J gene lost 4 bases, with 16 bases spanning the gap. This CDR3 is 16 amino acids long. The CDR3 DNA reads as TGTGCCAGCAGTGAAGACGGGTCAGGAGGGGTCTATGGCTACACCTTC. Translated, it gives CASSEDGSGGVYGYTF.

CDR3 region: CSVPSGRNNEQFF. The CDR3 region has the DNA TGCAGCGTTCCTAGCGGGAGGAACAATGAGCAGTTCTTC. V gene TRBV29-1 combines with J gene TRBJ2-1, with 11 bases lining up with TRBD2. CDR1 and CDR2 from the germline V gene are SQVTM and ANQGSEA. The trim removed 5 bases at V and 5 bases at J, leaving 2 bases unmatched. CDR3 size: 13 residues.

The chain links TRBV12-3 or TRBV12-4 to TRBJ1-5; TRBD1 might be the D (5 bases). CDR3 length: 14 amino acids. The V end lost 3 bases, the J end lost 5 bases, and 11 bases lay between the germline ends. The CDR3 DNA follows: TGTGCCAGCAGTTTGGCAGGGCTGGATCAGCCCCAGCATTTT. Translated, it gives CASSLAGLDQPQHF.

The J gene is TRBJ1-5, the V gene TRBV20-1; D is uncertain. Germline V CDR1 and CDR2: DFQATT, SNEGSKA (reference sequence). The V and J ends lost 7 bases and 0 bases respectively, with 13 bases between them. The CDR3 loop spans 14 amino acids. The CDR3: CSVLETDSNQPQHF. In DNA, the CDR3 is TGCAGTGTCTTGGAGACGGATAGCAATCAGCCCCAGCATTTT.

The V call is TRBV28, the J call TRBJ2-4; D unclear. This CDR3 has 13 amino acids. Germline V gene sequence: CDR1 MDHEN, CDR2 SYDVKM. The germline V and J ends were trimmed by 10 bases and 0 bases, with 10 bases remaining between them. Here the CDR3 DNA reads TGTGCCACCGGCGTTATAGCCAAAAACATTCAGTACTTC. Its protein product is CATGVIAKNIQYF.

This clonotype was recorded many times. The chain joins TRBV12-3 or TRBV12-4 to TRBJ1-3; 10 bases agree with TRBD1. The length of the CDR3 is 18 residues. V gave up 2 bases and J gave up 7 bases; unmatched junction bases: 14. DNA of the CDR3: TGTGCCAGCAGTTTACGCCTGATCGACAGGGGGCTTTGGAACACCATATATTTT. Its translation: CASSLRLIDRGLWNTIYF.

The rearrangement joins TRBV15 to TRBJ2-3; D call uncertain. CDR1 is LNHNV, CDR2 YYDKDF, per germline (reference sequence). The V end was cut by 7 bases, the J end by 1 base, with 12 bases between. The CDR3 totals 14 residues. CDR3 nucleotides: TGTGCCACCACTCAGAGGAGTGGCACAGATACGCAGTATTTT. Amino acid sequence: CATTQRSGTDTQYF. The variable domain in full, completed from reference TRBV15 and TRBJ2-3, reads DAMVIQNPRYQVTQFGKPVTLSCSQTLNHNVMYWYQQKSSQAPKLLFHYYDKDFNNEADTPDNFQSRRPNTSFCFLDIRSPGLGDTAMYLCATTQRSGTDTQYFGPGTRLTVL.

V and J are TRBV7-2 and TRBJ2-7, with D perhaps TRBD2 (6 bases). V was pared by 1 base and J by 3 bases, with 13 bases between. Germline assignment: CDR1 SGHTA and CDR2 FQGNSA. The CDR3 extends over 15 amino acids. CDR3 amino acids: CASSLETGVFYEQYF. The CDR3 nucleotides read TGTGCCAGCAGCTTAGAAACGGGAGTCTTCTACGAGCAGTACTTC. The complete variable domain, with remaining parts taken from reference TRBV7-2 and TRBJ2-7, reads GAGVSQSPSNKVTEKGKDVELRCDPISGHTALYWYRQSLGQGLEFLIYFQGNSAPDKSGLPSDRFSAERTGGSVSTLTIQRTQQEDSAVYLCASSLETGVFYEQYFGPGTRLTVT.

This clonotype was observed many times. This chain joins TRBV12-3 or TRBV12-4 and TRBJ2-2, with 13 positions matching TRBD2. Trimming at V came to 7 bases and at J to 7 bases, leaving 12 bases not matched to a gene. The CDR3 sequence is 17 residues long. CDR3 coding DNA: TGTGCCAGCATGCCCACCCGGACTAGCGGGAGACTCGGGGAGCTGTTTTTT. Translation gives CASMPTRTSGRLGELFF.

As regards this clonotype: Given the absence of the conserved phenylalanine or tryptophan at the CDR3 end, a read error is likely. In DNA form, the CDR3 reads TGCGCCAGCAGCTTGTACCGAGGAGGGGCTTCAGGTATGAACACTGAAGCTTTCTTA. Translation gives CASSLYRGGASGMNTEAFL. This chain connects TRBV5-1 to TRBJ1-1; weak D call: TRBD1 (5 bases). Germline V CDR1 and CDR2: SGHRS, YFSETQ. The V gene lost 1 base and the J gene lost 0 bases, with 22 bases spanning the gap. The CDR3 sequence is 19 residues long.

This clonotype was seen at least ten times. The J gene is TRBJ1-1, the V gene TRBV12-3 or TRBV12-4; no firm D call. With 6 bases removed from V and 4 bases from J, the gap between germline ends came to 9 bases. The CDR3 consists of 12 residues. The CDR3 protein is CASSPHGTEAFF. For the CDR3, the DNA is TGTGCCAGCAGCCCTCATGGCACTGAAGCTTTCTTT.

The V call is TRBV30, the J call TRBJ2-7; 14 nucleotides line up with TRBD2. Germline V gene data show CDR1 as GTSNPN and CDR2 as SVGIG (reference sequence). V trimming: 7 bases; J trimming: 9 bases; junction bases outside the gene matches: 5. The length of the CDR3 is 12 residues. The CDR3 spells CASYGLAGGQYF. In DNA, the CDR3 is TGTGCCTCCTACGGACTAGCGGGGGGGCAGTACTTC.

The rearrangement joins TRBV7-3 to TRBJ2-5; either TRBD1 or TRBD2 may fit D (5 bases each). Germline loops: CDR1 SGHTA, CDR2 FQGTGA. Trimming pared 0 bases from V and 5 bases from J, leaving 13 bases between. This CDR3 contains 15 residues. In nucleotides, the CDR3 is TGTGCCAGCAGCTTAACGTATGGGGGATTGGAGACCCAGTACTTC. This encodes CASSLTYGGLETQYF. Together with reference TRBV7-3 and TRBJ2-5, the CDR3 gives the full variable domain: GAGVSQTPSNKVTEKGKYVELRCDPISGHTALYWYRQSLGQGPEFLIYFQGTGAADDSGLPNDRFFAVRPEGSVSTLKIQRTERGDSAVYLCASSLTYGGLETQYFGPGTRLLVL.

This clonotype was detected a few times. The chain combines TRBV27 with TRBJ1-6; D gene uncertain. V lost 8 bases to trimming and J lost 0 bases, with 11 bases between them. This CDR3 comprises 15 residues. The germline CDR1 and CDR2 sequences are MNHEY and SMNVEV (reference sequence). This chain's CDR3 is CASGVRYSYNSPLHF. In DNA form, the CDR3 reads TGTGCCAGCGGGGTCCGCTACTCCTATAATTCACCCCTCCACTTT.

This clonotype was picked up many times. The chain is built from TRBV20-1 and TRBJ2-4; TRBD1 or TRBD2 may be the D gene (6 bases each). The CDR3 runs 14 residues. Per the germline V gene, CDR1 is DFQATT and CDR2 is SNEGSKA (reference sequence). Trimming took 3 bases from V and 5 from J, leaving 14 bases between them. CDR3 coding DNA: TGCAGTGCTAGGGGGGGCAGGACCCAAAACATTCAGTACTTC. Amino acid sequence: CSARGGRTQNIQYF.

This clonotype was seen a handful of times. The J gene is TRBJ1-6, the V gene TRBV11-2; no reliable D call. Germline V gene sequence: CDR1 SGHAT, CDR2 FQNNGV. V was shortened by 1 base and J by 7 bases, with 11 bases between the two germline ends. The CDR3 has 15 residues. The CDR3 DNA reads as TGTGCCAGCAGCTTAGGTCGACAAGTAAATTCACCCCTCCACTTT. Translated, it gives CASSLGRQVNSPLHF.

The rearrangement links TRBV5-6 to TRBJ2-1; 8 nucleotides line up with TRBD2. Germline-derived CDR1 and CDR2 are SGHDT and YYEEEE. This CDR3 has 18 amino acids. J was trimmed by 4 bases and V by 4 bases; bases with no gene match: 16. CDR3 protein: CASSRPGSGILGYNEQFF. The CDR3 bases are TGTGCCAGCAGCCGCCCCGGTAGCGGGATATTGGGGTACAATGAGCAGTTCTTC.

A word on this clonotype: The junction and the germline gene differ at one end; a read error may be behind it. The rearrangement joins TRBV28 to TRBJ2-3; 9 bases agree with TRBD2. This CDR3 contains 18 residues. In germline, CDR1 is MDHEN, CDR2 SYDVKM. The CDR3 DNA reads as TGTGCCAGCAGTGCTGTCTTAGCGGGAGAAATCGGGGCAGATAGGCAGTATTTT. It specifies CASSAVLAGEIGADRQYF.